This record looks at one T cell receptor (beta chain) sequence and its context. The CDR3 spans 14 residues. V dropped 0 bases and J dropped 6; count of bases not matched to a gene: 1. The germline V gene encodes CDR1 LNHNV and CDR2 YYDKDF (reference sequence). This sample is drawn from a study of cytomegalovirus exposure and HLA in healthy donors. 60 Vbeta and 13 Jbeta primers were used in PCR. Clones were read by immunoSEQ multiplex PCR, and TCRdb kept only the in-frame ones, dropping some. The sample carries approximately 100,000 clones, roughly 71% recorded once. The material sequenced was PBMCs. This TCR came from a male donor in good health and CMV-seropositive. This chain links TRBV15 with TRBJ2-7; 11 bases map to TRBD1. The CDR3: CATSREGQGGEQYF. CDR3 nucleotide sequence: TGTGCCACCAGCAGAGAGGGACAGGGGGGCGAGCAGTACTTC. The full variable domain, completed using reference TRBV15 and TRBJ2-7, is DAMVIQNPRYQVTQFGKPVTLSCSQTLNHNVMYWYQQKSSQAPKLLFHYYDKDFNNEADTPDNFQSRRPNTSFCFLDIRSPGLGDTAMYLCATSREGQGGEQYFGPGTRLTVT.